This T cell receptor beta chain is drawn from a study of T cell repertoires in cytomegalovirus infection. The study's findings and limits: In two of eight donors, the top clonotype was HLA-C-restricted CMV-specific.

V shed 0 bases and J 3 bases; nucleotides not matched to a gene: 6. In germline, CDR1 is SEHNR, CDR2 FQNEAQ (reference sequence). The CDR3 has 17 amino acids. TCRdb fed the reads into MiXCR, producing one record per CDR3 protein. Here the sample spans roughly 320,000 distinct CDR3 sequences, about 9.2% being singletons. This clonotype was seen repeatedly, ten times or more. The antigen remains undetermined. This sequence was found in a human donor in good health (CMV status not recorded). Some clones in this sample may be carry-over from other donors' samples. Sequenced input: PBMCs. J is TRBJ2-1 and V is TRBV7-9; 9 bases are shared with TRBD2. CDR3 region: CASSLAWAGGLYNEQFF. The CDR3 DNA is TGTGCCAGCAGCTTAGCCTGGGCGGGGGGGCTCTACAATGAGCAGTTCTTC.